Listed here are 17 T cell receptor beta chains from one sample, sequenced in a study of cytomegalovirus exposure and HLA in healthy donors (dated by TCRdb to about 2017). Library preparation was by the immunoSEQ multiplex PCR assay. For the multiplex PCR, a mixture combining 60 forward primers for TCR Vbeta segments and 13 reverse primers for TCR Jbeta segments was used. TCRdb limited this immuneACCESS table to in-frame rearrangements with V and J called. A share of clones is missing; checked studies link under half to unresolved V genes, and the rest is unexplained. This sample comprises about 160,000 clones, about 71% of them detected only once. Of the sample, around 2.8% falls within the top ten clones. Sequencing was carried out using PBMCs. These receptors came from a woman between 25 and 40 years old in good health and CMV-seronegative.

This chain uses TRBV28 with TRBJ1-4, with 7 bases identical to TRBD1. Trimming cost V 5 bases and J 0 bases; bases outside gene matches: 9. CDR3 length equals 17 residues. From germline, CDR1 is MDHEN and CDR2 SYDVKM. Here the CDR3 reads CASSPRQGPATNEKLFF. CDR3 in DNA: TGTGCCAGCAGTCCCCGACAGGGCCCTGCAACTAATGAAAAACTGTTTTTT.

The count of this clone is one. This chain joins TRBV28 and TRBJ1-2, with D perhaps matching TRBD1 (5 bases). This CDR3 comprises 15 residues. Germline V gene data show CDR1 as MDHEN and CDR2 as SYDVKM. Trimming shortened V by 8 bases and J by 5 bases, and 21 bases separated the two germline ends. CDR3 amino acids: CASLDDRNTGYGYTF. For the CDR3, the DNA is TGTGCCAGCTTAGATGACAGAAATACTGGGTATGGCTACACCTTC.

The chain uses TRBV7-6 and TRBJ1-3, with TRBD1 matching 8 bases. Per the germline V gene, CDR1 is SGHVS and CDR2 is FNYEAQ. V trimming: 3 bases; J trimming: 2 bases; junction bases outside the gene matches: 0. The CDR3 is 14 residues long. CDR3 DNA sequence: TGTGCCAGCAGCTTGACAGGGGCTGGAAACACCATATATTTT. Translated: CASSLTGAGNTIYF. Complete variable domain (other parts from reference TRBV7-6 and TRBJ1-3): GAGVSQSPRYKVTKRGQDVALRCDPISGHVSLYWYRQALGQGPEFLTYFNYEAQQDKSGLPNDRFSAERPEGSISTLTIQRTEQRDSAMYRCASSLTGAGNTIYFGEGSWLTVV.

This chain's CDR3 is CASSYSSSENYNEQFF. The CDR3 bases are TGTGCCAGCAGTTACTCGTCTAGCGAGAACTACAATGAGCAGTTCTTC. This rearrangement joins TRBV6-6 to TRBJ2-1, with D possibly being TRBD2 (6 bases). V lost 0 bases to trimming and J lost 3 bases, with 12 bases between them. The CDR3 contains 16 residues. Germline CDR1 reads MNHNY; CDR2 reads SVGAGI (reference sequence).

Concerning this clone: Compared with germline, one end of the junction differs, possibly owing to a read error. The chain links TRBV19 to TRBJ2-3; 9 bases line up with TRBD2. This CDR3 comprises 16 residues. CDR1 and CDR2 from the germline V gene are LNHDA and SQIVND (reference sequence). The CDR3 nucleotides read TGTGCCAGTAGTATGGCCCTAGCGGGGAGCATAGATACGCAGTATTTT. Amino acids: CASSMALAGSIDTQYF.

The chain links TRBV29-1 to TRBJ2-1; 7 nucleotides match TRBD1. CDR1 and CDR2 (germline): SQVTM, ANQGSEA. This CDR3 contains 13 residues. The junction had 3 bases not matched to a gene; V was cut back by 6 bases and J by 1 base. CDR3 in amino acids: CSVHRGSYNEQFF. DNA for the CDR3: TGCAGCGTCCACAGGGGTTCCTACAATGAGCAGTTCTTC.

This sequence joins TRBV5-6 and TRBJ1-3; D not certain. Trimming took 4 bases from V and 2 from J, leaving 16 bases between them. CDR1 is SGHDT, CDR2 YYEEEE, per germline. The CDR3 is 16 amino acids. In DNA form, the CDR3 reads TGTGCCAGCAGCCAACGCTTGCGGGAGCCTGGAAACACCATATATTTT. This encodes CASSQRLREPGNTIYF.

This clone was recorded a few times. V and J are TRBV9 and TRBJ1-5, with 7 bases identical to TRBD1. The V gene's germline CDR1 is SGDLS and CDR2 YYNGEE. V lost 1 base, J lost 6 bases, and 7 bases stayed unmatched. The CDR3 sequence is 15 residues long. Here the CDR3 reads CASSVQGDVAQPQHF. CDR3 nucleotides: TGTGCCAGCAGCGTACAGGGGGATGTGGCTCAGCCCCAGCATTTT.

V is TRBV29-1 and J is TRBJ2-1; the match to TRBD2 covers 12 bases. Germline V CDR1 and CDR2: SQVTM, ANQGSEA. The trim removed 6 bases at V and 9 bases at J, leaving 9 bases unmatched. The CDR3 length is 14 residues. DNA for the CDR3: TGCAGCGTGGCGACTAGCGGGAGAGCTAGTGAGCAGTTCTTC. It encodes CSVATSGRASEQFF.

J is TRBJ1-6 and V is TRBV4-3, with D perhaps matching TRBD1 (5 bases). CDR3 length equals 13 residues. CDR1 is LGHNA, CDR2 YSLEER, per germline. Between the trimmed V and J ends, which lost 0 bases and 10 bases, there was a span of 7 bases. The CDR3 nucleotides read TGCGCCAGCAGCCAAGAACGGGGGTCACCCCTCCACTTT. This translates into CASSQERGSPLHF.

The chain couples TRBV5-1 to TRBJ2-3, with 11 bases aligning to TRBD2. V lost 4 bases and J lost 4; bases outside the gene matches: 17. Germline V CDR1 and CDR2: SGHRS, YFSETQ. This CDR3 contains 19 residues. The CDR3 loop is CASSRLLAGVSTGPDTQYF. DNA for the CDR3: TGCGCCAGCAGCCGTCTACTAGCGGGGGTCTCAACCGGGCCAGATACGCAGTATTTT.

The J gene is TRBJ2-5, the V gene TRBV11-2; D is possibly TRBD1 (6 bases). CDR3 length equals 14 residues. Trimming pared 5 bases from V and 1 base from J, leaving 11 bases between. Germline lookup yields CDR1 SGHAT and CDR2 FQNNGV. CDR3 coding DNA: TGTGCCAGCAGCCCGACAGGCCTCCAAGAGACCCAGTACTTC. Its translation: CASSPTGLQETQYF.

This chain uses TRBV6-1 with TRBJ1-5; D gene ambiguous. The CDR3 contains 17 residues. The V end was cut by 4 bases, the J end by 0 bases, with 16 bases between. In germline, CDR1 is MNHNS, CDR2 SASEGT. Here the CDR3 DNA reads TGTGCCAGCAGTGGCCTACGGGTTCCGAATAGCAATCAGCCCCAGCATTTT. Amino acid sequence: CASSGLRVPNSNQPQHF.

The CDR3, as DNA: TGTGCCAGCAGTGAAGAAACCGGGACAGGGGGCGTCTTGTACTATGGCTACACCTTC. Translated, it gives CASSEETGTGGVLYYGYTF. V is TRBV6-1 and J is TRBJ1-2; 12 bases match TRBD1. Losses at the gene ends were 1 base for V and 3 bases for J; bases not matched to a gene: 12. The V gene's germline CDR1 is MNHNS and CDR2 SASEGT. The CDR3 has 19 residues.

This sequence joins TRBV7-9 and TRBJ2-1; unclear D gene. The V gene lost 2 bases and the J gene lost 4 bases, with 12 bases spanning the gap. The germline gives CDR1 SEHNR, CDR2 FQNEAQ (reference sequence). This CDR3 has 15 residues. DNA of the CDR3: TGTGCCAGCAGCTTACCTAGATTGGGTTACAATGAGCAGTTCTTC. This encodes CASSLPRLGYNEQFF. Complete variable domain (other parts from reference TRBV7-9 and TRBJ2-1): DTGVSQNPRHKITKRGQNVTFRCDPISEHNRLYWYRQTLGQGPEFLTYFQNEAQLEKSRLLSDRFSAERPKGSFSTLEIQRTEQGDSAMYLCASSLPRLGYNEQFFGPGTRLTVL.

The chain combines TRBV5-4 with TRBJ2-1, with D perhaps TRBD1 (5 bases). V gave up 4 bases and J gave up 1 base, with 12 bases separating them. CDR1 is SGHNT, CDR2 YYREEE, per germline (reference sequence). CDR3 size: 15 residues. DNA for the CDR3: TGTGCCAGCAGCCCCCCAGGGCTATCCTACAATGAGCAGTTCTTC. Translation: CASSPPGLSYNEQFF.

The chain recombines TRBV7-3 with TRBJ2-1, with D possibly being TRBD2 (5 bases). The V gene lost 5 bases and the J gene lost 0 bases, with 14 bases spanning the gap. Germline assignment: CDR1 SGHTA and CDR2 FQGTGA. The CDR3 is 16 amino acids. The CDR3 DNA follows: TGTGCCAGCAGCCAACGACGGGGAGCCTCCTACAATGAGCAGTTCTTC. Translating it yields CASSQRRGASYNEQFF. The whole variable domain, remainder taken from reference TRBV7-3 and TRBJ2-1, is GAGVSQTPSNKVTEKGKYVELRCDPISGHTALYWYRQSLGQGPEFLIYFQGTGAADDSGLPNDRFFAVRPEGSVSTLKIQRTERGDSAVYLCASSQRRGASYNEQFFGPGTRLTVL.